Below, 32 T cell receptor beta chains from the same sample are listed, as sequenced in a study of early T cells in non-severe SARS-CoV-2 infection. TCRdb reprocessed the 5' RACE reads with MiXCR, giving one entry per CDR3 protein. The sample carries about 28,000 distinct CDR3 sequences, 5.6% recorded once. Source material: whole blood. The receptors here all came from an adult who was a healthcare worker with PCR-confirmed SARS-CoV-2 infection or an uninfected control (not recorded which).

This clonotype was found many times. The chain employs TRBV19 and TRBJ2-1; the match to TRBD2 covers 8 bases. Looked up from germline, CDR1 is LNHDA and CDR2 is SQIVND (reference sequence). The ends lost 10 bases at V and 0 bases at J; junction bases unmatched: 14. The CDR3 has 17 amino acids. This CDR3 reads CATSMASGLGSYNEQFF. CDR3 coding DNA: TGTGCCACTTCCATGGCTAGCGGGTTGGGCTCCTACAATGAGCAGTTCTTC.

This chain joins TRBV7-2 and TRBJ2-3; D is tentatively TRBD1 or TRBD2 (6 bases each). The V gene lost 7 bases and the J gene lost 1 base, with 15 bases spanning the gap. CDR1 SGHTA and CDR2 FQGNSA come from the germline V gene. This CDR3 region has 15 residues. Here the CDR3 DNA reads TGTGCCAGCAAGTATCGGGGGCCGGGCACAGATACGCAGTATTTT. Translated, it gives CASKYRGPGTDTQYF. The full variable domain, completed using reference TRBV7-2 and TRBJ2-3, is GAGVSQSPSNKVTEKGKDVELRCDPISGHTALYWYRQSLGQGLEFLIYFQGNSAPDKSGLPSDRFSAERTGGSVSTLTIQRTQQEDSAVYLCASKYRGPGTDTQYFGPGTRLTVL.

This clonotype was seen at least ten times. The V call is TRBV12-3 or TRBV12-4, the J call TRBJ1-2; 10 positions match TRBD1. V was clipped by 7 bases and J by 6 bases; unmatched bases: 11. The CDR3 length is 15 residues. The CDR3 nucleotides read TGTGCCAGCACTCCCCGAAGAGACAGGGGGCATGGCTACACCTTC. It yields the protein CASTPRRDRGHGYTF.

This clonotype was observed many times. This chain joins TRBV7-6 and TRBJ2-1; 7 nucleotides match TRBD2. The CDR3 covers 15 residues. Losses at the gene ends were 5 bases for V and 1 base for J; bases not matched to a gene: 5. The germline CDR1 and CDR2 sequences are SGHVS and FNYEAQ. The CDR3 here is CASSRWEGSYNEQFF. The DNA for the CDR3 is TGTGCCAGCAGCCGCTGGGAGGGTTCCTACAATGAGCAGTTCTTC.

There are many counts of this clonotype. The rearrangement links TRBV18 to TRBJ2-2; 8 nucleotides match TRBD1. V trimming: 6 bases; J trimming: 1 base; junction bases outside the gene matches: 4. CDR1 is KGHSH and CDR2 is LQKENI in the germline V gene. CDR3 length equals 15 residues. The CDR3 spells CASSRGTGNTGELFF. The CDR3 coding sequence is TGTGCCAGCTCCCGCGGGACAGGGAACACCGGGGAGCTGTTTTTT.

This clonotype was detected ten times or more. The chain joins TRBV11-3 to TRBJ2-4; possible D gene TRBD2, 6 bases. The CDR3 loop spans 14 amino acids. Germline lookup yields CDR1 SGHNT and CDR2 YENEEA. V lost 3 bases and J 3 bases, leaving 9 bases between the germline ends. Here the CDR3 reads CASSLREGKNIQYF. In DNA form, the CDR3 reads TGTGCCAGCAGCTTGCGGGAAGGCAAAAACATTCAGTACTTC.

Concerning this clonotype itself: A much larger clone differs by one base, so this may be a read error. The chain employs TRBV20-1 and TRBJ2-1, with 9 bases identical to TRBD1. V was clipped by 3 bases and J by 12 bases; unmatched bases: 12. This CDR3 contains 14 residues. CDR1 is DFQATT and CDR2 is SNEGSKA in the germline V gene (reference sequence). Here the CDR3 reads CSASPPGQGSSQFF. CDR3 coding DNA: TGCAGTGCTAGCCCTCCGGGACAGGGAAGCTCGCAGTTCTTC.

This clonotype was picked up many times. The rearrangement joins TRBV12-3 or TRBV12-4 to TRBJ1-5; TRBD1 might be the D (5 bases). The CDR3 has 16 residues. V was clipped by 5 bases and J by 0 bases, with 14 bases between them. In DNA form, the CDR3 reads TGTGCCAGCAGTCCCCGGGGACGGGATAGCAATCAGCCCCAGCATTTT. It encodes CASSPRGRDSNQPQHF.

This clonotype has only a few counts. V and J are TRBV5-1 and TRBJ1-3, with D hard to call. The CDR3 runs 13 residues. Germline CDR1 reads SGHRS; CDR2 reads YFSETQ. Trimming removed 0 bases at V and 4 bases at J, with 5 bases between. This CDR3 reads CASSLDLGNTIYF. Here the CDR3 DNA reads TGCGCCAGCAGCTTGGATTTGGGAAACACCATATATTTT.

This clonotype was seen a few times. A much more abundant neighbour one base away suggests this may be a read error. The chain carries TRBV5-4 and TRBJ2-1, with D possibly matching TRBD2 (6 bases). This CDR3 has 16 residues. Germline V CDR1 and CDR2: SGHNT, YYREEE (reference sequence). The CDR3 region is CACSLGGVSSYNEQFF. CDR3 coding DNA: TGTGCCTGCAGCTTGGGCGGGGTAAGCTCCTACAATGAGCAGTTCTTC.

This clonotype has at least ten counts. This chain links TRBV30 with TRBJ2-1; 11 bases fit TRBD2. V shed 3 bases and J 10 bases; nucleotides not matched to a gene: 8. CDR1 is GTSNPN, CDR2 SVGIG, per germline (reference sequence). The length of the CDR3 is 14 residues. CDR3 sequence reads: CAWRLAGGLEEQFF. The CDR3 DNA reads as TGTGCCTGGAGGTTAGCGGGAGGGCTAGAGGAGCAGTTCTTC.

This clonotype has only a few counts. The chain joins TRBV7-2 to TRBJ2-3; no clear D. Germline V gene data show CDR1 as SGHTA and CDR2 as FQGNSA. V lost 2 bases, J lost 9 bases, and 6 bases lay in between. CDR3 length: 11 amino acids. The CDR3 here is CASSLPSTQYF. The CDR3 DNA is TGTGCCAGCAGCTTACCTTCCACGCAGTATTTT.

The CDR3 protein is CASSVASIGSYNEQFF. CDR3 bases: TGTGCCAGCAGCGTAGCCTCCATTGGCTCCTACAATGAGCAGTTCTTC. The rearrangement links TRBV9 to TRBJ2-1; D ambiguous. The germline V gene has CDR1 SGDLS and CDR2 YYNGEE. The CDR3 loop spans 16 amino acids. V lost 0 bases and J lost 0, with 10 bases in between.

The J gene is TRBJ2-1, the V gene TRBV6-5; 14 bases align to TRBD2. The CDR3 spans 19 residues. Looked up from germline, CDR1 is MNHEY and CDR2 is SVGAGI. J gave up 0 bases and V 6 bases, and 10 bases lay outside the gene matches. CDR3 bases: TGTGCCAGCAGCAGACTAGCGGGAGGGCCTCGGAGCTCCTACAATGAGCAGTTCTTC. As protein: CASSRLAGGPRSSYNEQFF.

The chain uses TRBV2 and TRBJ1-2; no firm D call. V shed 3 bases and J shed 3 bases, with 8 bases lying between them. Germline V lookup: CDR1 SNHLY, CDR2 FYNNEI. The CDR3 totals 13 residues. The CDR3 DNA follows: TGTGCCAGCAGTGAGGATCCTTACTATGGCTACACCTTC. Amino acid sequence: CASSEDPYYGYTF.

This clonotype was detected ten times or more. The V gene is TRBV20-1, the J gene TRBJ1-2; 9 bases are shared with TRBD1. Germline lookup yields CDR1 DFQATT and CDR2 SNEGSKA (reference sequence). The CDR3 is 14 residues long. J gave up 5 bases and V 1 base, and 5 bases lay outside the gene matches. The CDR3, as DNA: TGCAGTGCTAGAGGCACAGGGGGCCAATATGGCTACACCTTC. Translation: CSARGTGGQYGYTF.

This chain links TRBV6-2 or TRBV6-3 with TRBJ1-5, with 8 bases lining up with TRBD1. V shed 6 bases, J shed 3 bases, and the junction held 4 bases outside the gene matches. Per the germline V gene, CDR1 is MNHEY and CDR2 is SVGEGT. The CDR3 is made up of 14 amino acids. The CDR3 spells CASSRGLYNQPQHF. The CDR3 coding sequence is TGTGCCAGCAGCAGGGGGCTGTACAATCAGCCCCAGCATTTT.

In its sample, this clonotype was seen a few times. The gene calls are TRBV28 and TRBJ2-7; D call uncertain. This CDR3 region has 13 residues. The germline gives CDR1 MDHEN, CDR2 SYDVKM. V was pared by 5 bases and J by 4 bases, with 12 bases between. Written as DNA, the CDR3 is TGTGCCAGCAGTCTAACGGCCGCATACGAGCAGTACTTC. The encoded protein is CASSLTAAYEQYF.

This clonotype was seen many times. This sequence joins TRBV28 and TRBJ1-2; D perhaps matches TRBD1 (5 bases). Looked up from germline, CDR1 is MDHEN and CDR2 is SYDVKM. V lost 6 bases, J lost 4 bases, and 18 bases lay in between. The CDR3 sequence is 15 residues long. CDR3 nucleotides: TGTGCCAGCAGACAACCGGGACGGGTGGGCTATGGCTACACCTTC. As protein: CASRQPGRVGYGYTF.

This clonotype was seen many times. This chain connects TRBV28 to TRBJ1-4; tentatively, D is TRBD1 (6 bases). The CDR3 runs 13 residues. V was clipped by 8 bases and J by 8 bases, with 15 bases between them. Germline V gene data show CDR1 as MDHEN and CDR2 as SYDVKM. CDR3 nucleotides: TGTGCCAGCCGACCAGGGGTAAAGGAAAAACTGTTTTTT. Translated: CASRPGVKEKLFF.

This clonotype was observed at least ten times. This chain joins TRBV5-1 and TRBJ2-3; 12 nucleotides agree with TRBD2. CDR1 is SGHRS, CDR2 YFSETQ, per germline. This CDR3 has 15 amino acids. J was trimmed by 5 bases and V by 4 bases; bases with no gene match: 5. The CDR3 region is CASSTGLAGRDTQYF. DNA of the CDR3: TGCGCCAGCAGCACTGGACTAGCGGGGAGAGATACGCAGTATTTT.

This clonotype has ten or more counts. The chain recombines TRBV11-2 with TRBJ1-1; D is unresolved. The germline V gene encodes CDR1 SGHAT and CDR2 FQNNGV. V lost 2 bases and J lost 1, with 5 bases in between. The CDR3 has 13 amino acids. CDR3 sequence reads: CASSLQANTEAFF. DNA for the CDR3: TGTGCCAGCAGCTTACAGGCGAACACTGAAGCTTTCTTT.

This clonotype was recorded many times. The V and J genes are TRBV5-1 and TRBJ2-3; 9 nucleotides align to TRBD2. The CDR3 extends over 19 amino acids. The V gene's germline CDR1 is SGHRS and CDR2 YFSETQ. V shed 3 bases and J 0 bases; nucleotides not matched to a gene: 14. The CDR3, as DNA: TGCGCCAGCAGCTGGAGCGCTAGCGGGGATTCCATTAGCACAGATACGCAGTATTTT. It encodes CASSWSASGDSISTDTQYF.

This chain uses TRBV10-1 with TRBJ2-1, with 7 positions matching TRBD1. With 4 bases clipped from V and 2 bases from J, the junction kept 5 bases outside the gene matches. The CDR3 has 15 amino acids. CDR1 WNHNN and CDR2 SYGVQD come from the germline V gene (reference sequence). CDR3: CASSGGQPTYNEQFF. CDR3 coding DNA: TGCGCCAGCAGTGGGGGACAGCCGACCTACAATGAGCAGTTCTTC.

This clonotype was seen many times. The chain links TRBV20-1 to TRBJ2-3, with 7 bases that match TRBD1. The CDR3 has 14 residues. Germline assignment: CDR1 DFQATT and CDR2 SNEGSKA (reference sequence). The trim removed 6 bases at V and 4 bases at J, leaving 10 bases unmatched. The CDR3 DNA reads as TGCAGTGCCCCGAGGGGGCAGGGAGCAGATACGCAGTATTTT. Its protein product is CSAPRGQGADTQYF.

This clonotype was seen repeatedly, ten times or more. The J gene is TRBJ2-7, the V gene TRBV3-1, with 13 bases fitting TRBD2. CDR1 LGHDT and CDR2 YNNKEL come from the germline V gene (reference sequence). This CDR3 has 19 amino acids. The trim removed 0 bases at V and 1 base at J, leaving 9 bases unmatched. CDR3: CASSQDGGLAGEDSYEQYF. The CDR3 DNA is TGTGCCAGCAGCCAAGATGGAGGACTAGCGGGAGAGGATTCCTACGAGCAGTACTTC.

This clonotype was seen only a few times. V is TRBV4-1 and J is TRBJ1-2; D gene unclear. The germline V and J ends were trimmed by 0 bases and 2 bases, with 10 bases remaining between them. There are 15 residues in the CDR3. CDR1 is MGHRA and CDR2 is YSYEKL in the germline V gene. CDR3: CASSQDNDLNYGYTF. In DNA, the CDR3 is TGCGCCAGCAGCCAAGATAACGACTTAAACTATGGCTACACCTTC.

This clonotype has a handful of counts. V is TRBV28 and J is TRBJ2-5; D is perhaps TRBD1 (8 bases). Trimming left V 5 bases short and J 3 bases short, with 13 bases between. Germline V gene sequence: CDR1 MDHEN, CDR2 SYDVKM. This CDR3 is built from 14 residues. The CDR3 spells CASSETGGEETQYF. The CDR3 nucleotides are TGTGCCAGCAGTGAAACAGGGGGGGAAGAGACCCAGTACTTC.

The V call is TRBV12-3 or TRBV12-4, the J call TRBJ2-2, with 10 bases fitting TRBD2. This CDR3 is built from 16 residues. V trimming: 3 bases; J trimming: 6 bases; junction bases outside the gene matches: 7. The CDR3 is CASSFSGLAGAGELFF. The DNA of the CDR3 is TGTGCCAGCAGTTTTAGCGGGCTAGCGGGAGCCGGGGAGCTGTTTTTT.

In this sample, this clonotype is medium-sized (0.01 to 0.1%). This sequence joins TRBV6-6 and TRBJ1-1; D ambiguous. Germline V gene data show CDR1 as MNHNY and CDR2 as SVGAGI (reference sequence). This CDR3 is built from 14 residues. The V gene lost 2 bases and the J gene lost 0 bases, with 7 bases spanning the gap. CDR3 loop: CASSYGNLNTEAFF. CDR3 nucleotide sequence: TGTGCCAGCAGTTACGGGAACCTGAACACTGAAGCTTTCTTT.

This clonotype was seen repeatedly, ten times or more. The J gene is TRBJ2-3, the V gene TRBV20-1; 9 nucleotides agree with TRBD1. Per germline, CDR1 DFQATT and CDR2 SNEGSKA (reference sequence). This CDR3 has 14 amino acids. Losses at the gene ends were 6 bases for V and 1 base for J; bases not matched to a gene: 5. The CDR3 protein is CSALDRGGTDTQYF. Written as DNA, the CDR3 is TGCAGTGCATTAGACAGGGGGGGCACAGATACGCAGTATTTT.

This clonotype has at least ten counts. The chain joins TRBV20-1 to TRBJ1-2, with D perhaps TRBD1 (5 bases). This CDR3 is 16 amino acids long. With 0 bases removed from V and 5 bases from J, the gap between germline ends came to 19 bases. CDR1 and CDR2 from the germline V gene are DFQATT and SNEGSKA (reference sequence). CDR3 bases: TGCAGTGCTAGAGATGCACAGAGGGGCGCGCTATATGGCTACACCTTC. Its protein product is CSARDAQRGALYGYTF.